This T cell receptor (beta chain) was profiled in a study of preoperative IRX-2 immunotherapy in early breast cancer. Treatment specified: preoperative locoregional IRX-2 cytokine immunotherapy. Preoperative locoregional IRX-2 cytokine immunotherapy was tested in the phase Ib source study. Sequenced by immunoSEQ multiplex PCR; TCRdb stores in-frame clones only, minus some. The table records around 34,000 clones, 75% to 90% of them present only once. Per germline, CDR1 LGHNT and CDR2 FRNRAP. Trimming removed 3 bases from V and 2 bases from J, with 9 bases in between. The CDR3 covers 14 residues. The gene calls are TRBV12-5 and TRBJ2-3; D is possibly TRBD2 (6 bases). The sequenced sample was lymph node tissue, obtained from a patient treated with IRX-2 immunotherapy. This TCR was recovered from a human donor with breast cancer. The CDR3 bases are TGTGCTAGTGGTTTACGGGGACTCACAGATACGCAGTATTTT. It yields the protein CASGLRGLTDTQYF.